The present T cell receptor (beta chain) was sequenced within a study of CD8 T cell repertoires and HIV-1 epitope variants (dated by TCRdb to about 2020). As for the study more broadly: T cells were stimulated in separate culture wells with each of twenty-five peptides representing autologous and known Gag and Nef epitope variants. A total of some 83 T cell cultures were run, with each culture condition done in triplicate except for one peptide, which was done in duplicate. The epitopes tested were three Gag epitope families plus Nef HW9 and YT9. Cultures were maintained for around 11 days in IMDM with gentamicin, and half-media changes adding IL-2, IL-7 and IL-15 were performed on days 3 and 7. Among the control conditions were a peptide pool of CMV, EBV and flu, the Ebola AY9 epitope serving as a negative control, and a well with no peptide. An aliquot of 1M T cells was saved as an uncultured baseline condition, separate from the approximately 75 T cell cultures. T cells were enriched using the EasySep Human T Cell Enrichment Kit and then co-cultured with an equal number of autologous T cell-negative cells acting as antigen-presenting cells. The full study reports these points: Five or six clonotypes recognized the Nef KF9 family and one clonotype recognized the HW9 family, while no responses to the TAALDMSHF plasma variant were seen. Only TCR beta chains were identified by the assay, and proliferation to antigen, not T cell function or cytokine profile, was indicated. Fewer than ten antigen-specific TCR beta clonotypes were identified, of which about six appeared to be cross-reactive for autologous or known escape epitope variants.

TCR beta CDR3 regions were sequenced at survey depth on the immunoSEQ platform. The QIAamp DNA micro kit was used to extract genomic DNA from every cultured and uncultured CD8+ T cell population. The paper's data handling went like this. Samples with fewer than 5,000 productive reads were excluded, which removed about 6% of the 75 HIV peptide-stimulated cultures. A MANAFEST web app trimmed sequences to CDR3 and removed nonproductive sequences, CDR3s under 5 amino acids, and those not starting C or ending F/W. For a clonotype to count as antigen-specific, the clonotype had to expand relative to the no-peptide control in at least 2 of 3 replicates at FDR 0.01, and only within one epitope family. In addition, a specific clonotype needed a frequency at least fivefold higher than in wells stimulated with peptides from other epitope families. The source is immuneACCESS, and TCRdb retained only in-frame sequences with V and J called. Part of the clones is not carried over; for the studies checked, unresolved V genes explain less than half of this, and the remainder is unexplained. That table supplies the V and J calls and clone size; D and trimming were determined from the DNA. Present in this sample are 4,000 to 5,500 clones, around 69% of which were seen just once. The ten largest clonotypes hold over 40% of the sample.

CDR1 is given as LGHNA and CDR2 as YNFKEQ, both from the germline V gene. Counted from cysteine to phenylalanine, this CDR3 has 14 amino acids. Only CDR3 DNA remains: 42 bases, in frame from the first base. V loses 4 bases at its end and J loses 6 bases; junction bases beyond the gene matches: 4. The EasySep Human CD8+ T Cell Enrichment Kit was used on day 10 to isolate CD8+ T cells from every culture. Notes on this clone: The clone's antigen remains unknown. Base qualities are not provided; no much larger clone lies one nucleotide away.

The source is a male donor with HIV. The chain is made from TRBV4-2 and TRBJ2-1, with 9 bases in between that match TRBD1. Sequenced: cultured CD8+ T cells derived from PBMCs. The bases read TGTGCCAGCAGCCCCGGGACAGGGATCAATGAGCAGTTCTTC. The translation is CASSPGTGINEQFF.